A selection of T cell receptor beta chains follows, all from one sample in a study of memory CD4+ T cells and cytomegalovirus serostatus. The assay was immunoSEQ multiplex PCR, and TCRdb's table has in-frame clones only and misses some. The table lists about 75,000 clones, roughly 80% of them singletons, with around 2.6% in the top ten. Sequenced sample: memory CD4+ T cells from blood. Every receptor here comes from an adult in good health and CMV-seropositive. The CDR3 runs from the conserved cysteine through the conserved F or W. Fields, in order: V gene, J gene, clone size, D gene, CDR3 DNA, CDR3 protein. The D gene is left open where the match is weak. Some rows mark clone size as missing; the rest say once, few, many or name a class of expanded clone.

v_gene: TRBV6-5
j_gene: TRBJ2-2
abundance: .
d_gene: .
CDR3nt: TGTGCCAGCAGCACAGGGAGATCCGCCGGGGAGCTGTTTTTT
CDR3aa: CASSTGRSAGELFF

v_gene: TRBV7-2
j_gene: TRBJ1-5
abundance: .
d_gene: .
CDR3nt: TGTGCCAGCAGCTCACAGGGCTACAATCAGCCCCAGCATTTT
CDR3aa: CASSSQGYNQPQHF

v_gene: TRBV6-5
j_gene: TRBJ1-5
abundance: .
d_gene: .
CDR3nt: TGTGCCAGCAGTTCTAATAGAGGGACGTTCAATCAGCCCCAGCATTTT
CDR3aa: CASSSNRGTFNQPQHF

v_gene: TRBV7-2
j_gene: TRBJ2-7
abundance: few
d_gene: .
CDR3nt: TGTGCCAGCAGCTTAGCGCGACAGAAAAGGCCCTACGAGCAGTACTTC
CDR3aa: CASSLARQKRPYEQYF

v_gene: TRBV6-5
j_gene: TRBJ1-2
abundance: .
d_gene: .
CDR3nt: TGTGCCAGCAGTACCCCAAGTAAGGGCTACACCTTC
CDR3aa: CASSTPSKGYTF

v_gene: TRBV6-5
j_gene: TRBJ2-3
abundance: .
d_gene: TRBD2
CDR3nt: TGTGCCAGCAGCTACGACAGGCGGGGGGTTCAGTATTTT
CDR3aa: CASSYDRRGVQYF

v_gene: TRBV7-9
j_gene: TRBJ1-1
abundance: .
d_gene: .
CDR3nt: TGTGCCAGCAGCTTAGATCTCCAGGGGCCCACTGAAGCTTTCTTT
CDR3aa: CASSLDLQGPTEAFF

v_gene: TRBV7-9
j_gene: TRBJ2-7
abundance: .
d_gene: .
CDR3nt: TGTGCCAGCAGCTACGGACAGCGCAGCCACGAGCAGTACTTC
CDR3aa: CASSYGQRSHEQYF

v_gene: TRBV2
j_gene: TRBJ1-1
abundance: .
d_gene: .
CDR3nt: TGTGCCAGCAGTGGTGGGGTCCGGAACACTGAAGCTTTCTTT
CDR3aa: CASSGGVRNTEAFF

v_gene: TRBV10-3
j_gene: TRBJ1-2
abundance: .
d_gene: .
CDR3nt: TGTGCCATCAGTGACTCGTCGTTGGATACTAACTATGGCTACACCTTC
CDR3aa: CAISDSSLDTNYGYTF

v_gene: TRBV18
j_gene: TRBJ1-1
abundance: once
d_gene: .
CDR3nt: TGTGCCAGCTCACCAAACGGGGGGCAAGGCACTGAAGCTTTCTTT
CDR3aa: CASSPNGGQGTEAFF